This T cell receptor (beta chain) was identified during a study of memory CD4+ T cells and cytomegalovirus serostatus. Profiling relied on immunoSEQ multiplex PCR, and the TCRdb table lists in-frame clones only, not all of them. The profile shows roughly 84,000 clones, 65% to 85% of them singletons. This clone was seen more than once but under ten times. Single viable CD3+CD4+CD8-CD45RO+ cells were sorted as the memory CD4+ T cells. In germline, CDR1 is SEHNR, CDR2 FQNEAQ (reference sequence). This CDR3 region has 15 residues. The ends were cut back, 2 bases at V and 7 bases at J, with 14 bases in the middle.

The origin of this receptor is an adult in good health and CMV-seronegative. Sequencing input: memory CD4+ T cells from blood. This sequence joins TRBV7-9 and TRBJ2-2; a weak D match, TRBD1 (7 bases). This CDR3 reads CASSLRGRGNGELFF. The CDR3 coding sequence is TGTGCCAGCAGCTTAAGGGGGCGCGGGAACGGGGAGCTGTTTTTT.